A few counts support the clone carrying this T cell receptor beta chain. The antigen remains unidentified. At one of its ends the junction is not consistent with the germline gene, which may arise from a read error. This record belongs to a study of cytomegalovirus exposure and HLA in healthy donors. Study-wide points: When a later analysis compared HLA-associated TCR beta chains with equally common others, the HLA-associated chains turned out to be more clonally expanded and to have lower generation probabilities. The CMV antigen specificity of a few CMV-associated chains was confirmed through in vitro analysis. Reported performance of the classifier showed diagnosis of cytomegalovirus status with high specificity and sensitivity. The authors later linked a missense DCLRE1C variant to TCR beta V- and J-gene trimming.

The PCR was carried out with 60 Vbeta primers and 13 Jbeta primers. Sequencing was performed with immunoSEQ multiplex PCR; in TCRdb, only in-frame clones are kept and a portion is missing. Of about 140,000 clones in the sample, 82% are singletons; the top ten hold roughly 3.4%. The CDR3 is made up of 11 amino acids. Germline CDR1 and CDR2: MDHEN and SYDVKM. What was sequenced was PBMCs. This TCR came from a man between 18 and 29 years old in good health and CMV-seropositive. This sequence joins TRBV28 and TRBJ1-3, with TRBD1 matching 8 bases. CDR3 nucleotides: TGTGCCAGTAGGAGAGGGACAGGCTTTACTTTT. Translated, it gives CASRRGTGFTF.